This T cell receptor (beta chain) stems from a study of cytomegalovirus exposure and HLA in healthy donors. Study in general: An early release of data contained about 85 million unique TCRs, which came from HLA-typed donors.

Per the germline V gene, CDR1 is MNHNS and CDR2 is SASEGT. The V end lost 6 bases, the J end lost 3 bases, and 14 bases lay between the germline ends. This CDR3 region has 14 residues. The study ran its PCR with 60 Vbeta and 13 Jbeta primers. Repertoires were generated with immunoSEQ multiplex PCR, while TCRdb's copy carries only in-frame clones and drops some. This table holds about 140,000 clones, roughly 82% found once. With regard to this clone: Antigen unknown.

Regarding the study as a whole: Some public TCRs appeared in many individuals, while most sequences were rare. When presence/absence was analysed, sequencing depth was taken to be roughly uniform across donors.

This rearrangement joins TRBV6-1 to TRBJ1-2; D may be TRBD1 (6 bases). The sequence was collected from a man younger than 30 in good health and CMV-seropositive. Source material: PBMCs. CDR3 region: CASRQGVRDYGYTF. CDR3 nucleotides: TGTGCCAGCAGACAGGGAGTACGGGACTATGGCTACACCTTC.